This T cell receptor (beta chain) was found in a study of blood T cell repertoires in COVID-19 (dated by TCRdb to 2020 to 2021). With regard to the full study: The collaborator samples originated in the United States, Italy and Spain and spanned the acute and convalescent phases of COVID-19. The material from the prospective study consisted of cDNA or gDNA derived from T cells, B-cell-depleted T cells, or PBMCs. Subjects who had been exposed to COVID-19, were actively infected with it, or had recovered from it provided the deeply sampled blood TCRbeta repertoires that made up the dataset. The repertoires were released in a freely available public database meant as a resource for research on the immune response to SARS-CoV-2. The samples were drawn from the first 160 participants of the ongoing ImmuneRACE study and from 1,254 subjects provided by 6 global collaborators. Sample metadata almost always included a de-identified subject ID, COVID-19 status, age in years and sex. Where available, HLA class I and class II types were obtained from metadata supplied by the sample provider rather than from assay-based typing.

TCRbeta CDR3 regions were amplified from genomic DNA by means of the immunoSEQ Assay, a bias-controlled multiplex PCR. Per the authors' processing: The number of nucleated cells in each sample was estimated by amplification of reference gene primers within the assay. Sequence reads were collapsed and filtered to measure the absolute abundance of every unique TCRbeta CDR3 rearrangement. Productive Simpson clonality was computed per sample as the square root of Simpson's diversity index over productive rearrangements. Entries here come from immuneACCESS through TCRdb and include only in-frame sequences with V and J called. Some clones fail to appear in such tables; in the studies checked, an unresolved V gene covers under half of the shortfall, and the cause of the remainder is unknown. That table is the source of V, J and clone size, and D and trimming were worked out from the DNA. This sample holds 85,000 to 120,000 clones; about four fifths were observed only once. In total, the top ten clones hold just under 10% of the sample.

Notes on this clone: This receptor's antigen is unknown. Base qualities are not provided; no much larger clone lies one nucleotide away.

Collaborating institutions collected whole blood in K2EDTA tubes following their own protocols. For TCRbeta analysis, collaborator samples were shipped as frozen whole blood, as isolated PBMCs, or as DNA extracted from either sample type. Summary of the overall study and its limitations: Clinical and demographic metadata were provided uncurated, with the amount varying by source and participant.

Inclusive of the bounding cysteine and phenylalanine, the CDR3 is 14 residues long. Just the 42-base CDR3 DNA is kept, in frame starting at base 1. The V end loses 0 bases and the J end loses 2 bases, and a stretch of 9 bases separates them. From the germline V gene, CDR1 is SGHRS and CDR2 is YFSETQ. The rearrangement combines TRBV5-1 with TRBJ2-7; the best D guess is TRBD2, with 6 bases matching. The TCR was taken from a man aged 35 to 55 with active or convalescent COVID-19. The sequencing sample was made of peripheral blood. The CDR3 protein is CASSLAGTPYEQYF. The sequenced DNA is TGCGCCAGCAGCTTGGCCGGGACTCCCTACGAGCAGTACTTC.